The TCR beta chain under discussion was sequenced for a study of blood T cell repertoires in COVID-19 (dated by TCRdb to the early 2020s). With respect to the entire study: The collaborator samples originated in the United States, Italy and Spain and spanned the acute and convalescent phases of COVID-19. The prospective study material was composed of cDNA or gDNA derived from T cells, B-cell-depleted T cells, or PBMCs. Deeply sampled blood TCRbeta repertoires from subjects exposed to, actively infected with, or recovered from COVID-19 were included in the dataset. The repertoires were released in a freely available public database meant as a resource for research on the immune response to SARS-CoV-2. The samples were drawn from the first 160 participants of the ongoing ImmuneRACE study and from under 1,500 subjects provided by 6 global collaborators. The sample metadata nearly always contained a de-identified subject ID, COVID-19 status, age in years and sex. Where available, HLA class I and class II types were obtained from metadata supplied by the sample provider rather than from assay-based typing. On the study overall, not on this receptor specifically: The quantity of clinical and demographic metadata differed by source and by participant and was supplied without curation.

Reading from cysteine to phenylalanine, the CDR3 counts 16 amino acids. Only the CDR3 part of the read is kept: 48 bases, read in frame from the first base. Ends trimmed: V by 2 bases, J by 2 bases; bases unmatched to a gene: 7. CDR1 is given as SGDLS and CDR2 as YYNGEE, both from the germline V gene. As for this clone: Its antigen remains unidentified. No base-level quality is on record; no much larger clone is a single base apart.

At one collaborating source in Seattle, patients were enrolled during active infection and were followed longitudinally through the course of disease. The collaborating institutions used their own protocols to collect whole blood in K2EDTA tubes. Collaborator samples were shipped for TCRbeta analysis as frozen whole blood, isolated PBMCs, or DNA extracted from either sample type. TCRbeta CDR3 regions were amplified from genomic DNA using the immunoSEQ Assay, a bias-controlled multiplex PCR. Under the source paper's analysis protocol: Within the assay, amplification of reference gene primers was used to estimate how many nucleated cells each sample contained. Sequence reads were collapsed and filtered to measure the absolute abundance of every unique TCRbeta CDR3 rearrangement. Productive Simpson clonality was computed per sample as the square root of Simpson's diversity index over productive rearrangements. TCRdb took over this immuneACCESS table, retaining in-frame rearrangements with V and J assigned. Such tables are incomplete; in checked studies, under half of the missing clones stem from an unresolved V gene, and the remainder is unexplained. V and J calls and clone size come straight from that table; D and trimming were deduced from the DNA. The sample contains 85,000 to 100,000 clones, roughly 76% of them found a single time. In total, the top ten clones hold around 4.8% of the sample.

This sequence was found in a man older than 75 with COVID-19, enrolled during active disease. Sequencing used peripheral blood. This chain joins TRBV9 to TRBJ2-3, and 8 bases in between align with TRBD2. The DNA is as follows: TGTGCCAGCAGCGTTAATCCGGGAGGGGACACAGATACGCAGTATTTT. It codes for CASSVNPGGDTDTQYF.